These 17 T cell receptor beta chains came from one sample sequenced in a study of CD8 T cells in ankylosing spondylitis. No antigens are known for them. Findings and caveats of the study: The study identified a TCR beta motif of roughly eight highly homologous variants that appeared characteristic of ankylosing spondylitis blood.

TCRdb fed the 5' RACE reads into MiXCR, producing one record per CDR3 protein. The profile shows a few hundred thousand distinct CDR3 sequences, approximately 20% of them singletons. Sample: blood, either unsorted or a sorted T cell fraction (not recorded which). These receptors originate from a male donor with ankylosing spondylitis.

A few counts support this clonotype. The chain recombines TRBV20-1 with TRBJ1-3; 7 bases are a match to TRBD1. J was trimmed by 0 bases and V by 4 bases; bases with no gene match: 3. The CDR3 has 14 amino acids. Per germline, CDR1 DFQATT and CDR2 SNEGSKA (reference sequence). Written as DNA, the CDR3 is TGCAGTGCTATTGGACAGGCCTCTGGAAACACCATATATTTT. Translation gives CSAIGQASGNTIYF.

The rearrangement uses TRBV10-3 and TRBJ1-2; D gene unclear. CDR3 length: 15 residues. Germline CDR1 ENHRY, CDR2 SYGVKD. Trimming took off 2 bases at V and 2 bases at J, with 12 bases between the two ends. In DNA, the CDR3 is TGTGCCATCAGTGAGGGGAGCAAGTGGAACTATGGCTACACCTTC. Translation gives CAISEGSKWNYGYTF.

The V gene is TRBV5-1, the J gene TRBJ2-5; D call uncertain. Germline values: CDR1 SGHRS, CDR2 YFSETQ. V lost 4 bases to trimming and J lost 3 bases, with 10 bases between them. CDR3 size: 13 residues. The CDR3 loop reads CASSILGKETQYF. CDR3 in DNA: TGCGCCAGCAGCATCCTCGGCAAAGAGACCCAGTACTTC.

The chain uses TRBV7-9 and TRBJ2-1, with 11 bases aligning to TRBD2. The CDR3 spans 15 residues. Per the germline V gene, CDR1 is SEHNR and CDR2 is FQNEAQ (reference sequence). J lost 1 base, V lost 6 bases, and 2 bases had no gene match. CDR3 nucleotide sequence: TGTGCCAGCAGGGGACTAGCGGCATCCTACAATGAGCAGTTCTTC. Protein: CASRGLAASYNEQFF.

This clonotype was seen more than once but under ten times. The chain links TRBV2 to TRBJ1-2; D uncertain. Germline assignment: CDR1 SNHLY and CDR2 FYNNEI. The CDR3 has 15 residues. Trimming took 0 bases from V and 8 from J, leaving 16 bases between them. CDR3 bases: TGTGCCAGCAGTGAAGCTGGCGGTGGGTCAGGAGGCTACACCTTC. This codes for CASSEAGGGSGGYTF.

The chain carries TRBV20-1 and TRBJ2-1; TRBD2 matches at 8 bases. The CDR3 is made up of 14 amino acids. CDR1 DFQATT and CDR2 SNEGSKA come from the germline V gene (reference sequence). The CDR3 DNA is TGCAGCGCCTATAGCGGGAACTCCTACAATGAGCAGTTCTTC. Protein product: CSAYSGNSYNEQFF.

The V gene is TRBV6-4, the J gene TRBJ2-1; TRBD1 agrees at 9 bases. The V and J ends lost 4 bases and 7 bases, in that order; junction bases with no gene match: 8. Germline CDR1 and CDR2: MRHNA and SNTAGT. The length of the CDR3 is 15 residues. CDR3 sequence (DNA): TGTGCCAGCAGTGCTCTTAGACAGGGGGTAAATGAGCAGTTCTTC. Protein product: CASSALRQGVNEQFF.

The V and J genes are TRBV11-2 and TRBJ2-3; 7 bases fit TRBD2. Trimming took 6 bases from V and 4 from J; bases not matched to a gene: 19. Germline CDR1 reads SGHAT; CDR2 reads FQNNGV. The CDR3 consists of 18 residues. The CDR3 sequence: CASSSSGGAGVGSDTQYF. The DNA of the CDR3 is TGTGCCAGCAGTTCAAGCGGTGGGGCGGGAGTTGGGTCAGATACGCAGTATTTT.

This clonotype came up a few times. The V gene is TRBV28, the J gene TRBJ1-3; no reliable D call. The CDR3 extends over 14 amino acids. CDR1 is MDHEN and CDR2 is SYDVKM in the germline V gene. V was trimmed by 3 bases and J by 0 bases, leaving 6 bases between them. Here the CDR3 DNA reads TGTGCCAGCAGTTTCTCATTCTCTGGAAACACCATATATTTT. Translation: CASSFSFSGNTIYF.

The CDR3 region has the DNA TGTGCCAGCAGCCCTGTACTAGCCTCCGGGGAGCTGTTTTTT. The encoded protein is CASSPVLASGELFF. This chain links TRBV25-1 with TRBJ2-2, with D perhaps matching TRBD2 (6 bases). Trimming took off 6 bases at V and 6 bases at J, with 14 bases between the two ends. CDR1 is MGHDK and CDR2 is SYGVNS in the germline V gene. This CDR3 is 14 amino acids long.

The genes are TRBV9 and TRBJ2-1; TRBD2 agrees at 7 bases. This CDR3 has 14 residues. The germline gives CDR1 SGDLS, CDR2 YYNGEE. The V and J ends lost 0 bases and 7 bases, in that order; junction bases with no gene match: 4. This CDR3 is CASSVVTSSNEQFF. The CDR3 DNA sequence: TGTGCCAGCAGCGTAGTGACTAGCTCAAATGAGCAGTTCTTC.

CDR3 sequence (DNA): TGCGCCAGCAGTATGTCTGGGGACTATGGCTACACCTTC. Amino acids: CASSMSGDYGYTF. This chain connects TRBV5-1 to TRBJ1-2; D gene unclear. With 5 bases removed from V and 3 bases from J, the gap between germline ends came to 11 bases. This CDR3 is built from 13 residues. Germline V gene sequence: CDR1 SGHRS, CDR2 YFSETQ.

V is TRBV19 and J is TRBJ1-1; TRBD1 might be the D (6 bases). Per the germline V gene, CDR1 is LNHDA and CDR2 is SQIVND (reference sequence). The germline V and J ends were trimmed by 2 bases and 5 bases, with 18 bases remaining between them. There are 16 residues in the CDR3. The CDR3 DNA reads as TGTGCCAGTAGTATAATCACAGGGCGGGGGGAGACTGAAGCTTTCTTT. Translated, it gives CASSIITGRGETEAFF.

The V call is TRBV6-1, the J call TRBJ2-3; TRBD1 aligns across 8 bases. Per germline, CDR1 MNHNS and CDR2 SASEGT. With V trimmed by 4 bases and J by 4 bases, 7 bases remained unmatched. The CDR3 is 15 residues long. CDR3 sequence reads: CASSVIGQGSDTQYF. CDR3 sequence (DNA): TGTGCCAGCAGTGTCATCGGACAGGGTTCAGATACGCAGTATTTT.

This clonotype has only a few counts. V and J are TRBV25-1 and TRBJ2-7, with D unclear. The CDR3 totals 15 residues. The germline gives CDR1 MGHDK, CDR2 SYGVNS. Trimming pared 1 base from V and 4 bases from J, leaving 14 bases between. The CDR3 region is CASSEFTAGWYEQYF. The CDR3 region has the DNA TGTGCCAGCAGTGAATTCACAGCCGGTTGGTACGAGCAGTACTTC.

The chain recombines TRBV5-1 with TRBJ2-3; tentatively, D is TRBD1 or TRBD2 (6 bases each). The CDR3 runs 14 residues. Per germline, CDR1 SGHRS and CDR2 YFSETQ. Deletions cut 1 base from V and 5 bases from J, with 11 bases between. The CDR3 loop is CASSLSGAKDTQYF. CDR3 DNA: TGCGCCAGCAGCTTGTCGGGGGCTAAAGATACGCAGTATTTT.

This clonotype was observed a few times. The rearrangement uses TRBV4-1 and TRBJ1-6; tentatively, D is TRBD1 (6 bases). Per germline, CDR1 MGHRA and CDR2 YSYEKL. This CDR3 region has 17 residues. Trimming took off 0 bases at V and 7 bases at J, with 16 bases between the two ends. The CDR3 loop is CASSQERGDIRNSPLHF. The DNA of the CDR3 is TGCGCCAGCAGCCAAGAGAGGGGGGACATAAGAAATTCACCCCTCCACTTT.